The following is a T cell receptor beta chain sequence with its context. At one boundary the junction diverges from the germline segment, which might be a read error. There are 18 residues in the CDR3. Germline CDR1 reads SGHRS; CDR2 reads YFSETQ. This record comes from a study of tumor-infiltrating lymphocytes in primary liver carcinoma. Using a constant-region primer together with ProtoScript II reverse transcriptase, TCR beta cDNA was made from about 500 ng of total RNA. Amplification in three nested multiplex PCR rounds with slightly modified ARM-PCR gave rise to TCR beta libraries. TRBV1-TRBV30 forward primers paired with a C-beta reverse primer were used in the first two PCR rounds, which ran approximately 10 cycles each. TCRdb redid the calling of the multiplex PCR reads with MiXCR, one entry per CDR3 protein. This repertoire shows 95,000 to 150,000 distinct CDR3 sequences, around 70% found once; its top ten account for 8% to 9%.

Investigators took RNA and DNA out together from 20-30 mg of unsorted bulk tissue. Sequenced material: tumor-adjacent normal liver tissue. V and J are TRBV5-1 and TRBJ2-1; the match to TRBD2 covers 7 bases. This receptor was obtained from a woman aged 55-70 years with primary liver carcinoma and hepatitis B virus infection. The CDR3 region has the DNA TGCGCCAGCAGCTTGGGTACCGGGAGGCTCGGTACCTACAATGAGCGGTTCTTC. As protein: CASSLGTGRLGTYNERFF.